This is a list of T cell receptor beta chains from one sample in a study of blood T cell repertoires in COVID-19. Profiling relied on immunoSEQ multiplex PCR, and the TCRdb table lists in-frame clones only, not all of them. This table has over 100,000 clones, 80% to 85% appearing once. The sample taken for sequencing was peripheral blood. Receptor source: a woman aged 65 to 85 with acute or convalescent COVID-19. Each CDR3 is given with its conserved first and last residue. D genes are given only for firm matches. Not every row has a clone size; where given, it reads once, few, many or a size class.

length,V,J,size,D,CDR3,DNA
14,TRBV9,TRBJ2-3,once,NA,CASGRGISTDTQYF,TGTGCCAGCGGACGGGGGATAAGCACAGATACGCAGTATTTT
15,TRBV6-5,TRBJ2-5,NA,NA,CASSPGRAQRETQYF,TGTGCCAGCAGCCCGGGAAGGGCTCAAAGGGAGACCCAGTACTTC
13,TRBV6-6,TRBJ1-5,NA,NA,CAITDRYNQPQHF,TGTGCCATTACCGACAGGTACAATCAGCCCCAGCATTTT
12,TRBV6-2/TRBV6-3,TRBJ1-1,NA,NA,CASSRDGGVTFF,TGTGCCAGCAGTCGGGACGGGGGGGTAACTTTCTTT
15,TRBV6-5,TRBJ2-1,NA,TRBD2,CATGGIAGVNNEQFF,TGTGCCACCGGGGGTATAGCGGGAGTGAACAATGAGCAGTTCTTC
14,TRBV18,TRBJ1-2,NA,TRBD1,CASSPRQGRDGYTF,TGTGCCAGCTCACCACGACAGGGGAGGGATGGCTACACCTTC
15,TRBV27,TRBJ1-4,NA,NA,CASSLLGSSNEKLFF,TGTGCCAGCAGTTTATTGGGCAGTTCTAATGAAAAACTGTTTTTT
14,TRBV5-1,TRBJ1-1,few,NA,CASSLDNGGTEAFF,TGCGCCAGCAGCTTGGACAACGGAGGCACTGAAGCTTTCTTT
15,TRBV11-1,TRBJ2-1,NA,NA,CASSLESSSYNEQFF,TGTGCCAGCAGCTTAGAATCGAGCTCCTACAATGAGCAGTTCTTC
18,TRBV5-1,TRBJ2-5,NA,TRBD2,CASSSTGTSGVGAETQYF,TGCGCCAGCAGCTCGACGGGGACTAGCGGGGTAGGGGCGGAGACCCAGTACTTC
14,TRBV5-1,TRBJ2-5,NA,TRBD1,CASSWGTAQETQYF,TGCGCCAGCAGCTGGGGGACAGCCCAAGAGACCCAGTACTTC
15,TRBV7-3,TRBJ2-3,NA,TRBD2,CASSLRTSGTDTQYF,TGTGCCAGCAGCTTGCGGACTAGCGGCACAGATACGCAGTATTTT
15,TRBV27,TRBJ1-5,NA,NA,CASSISGTSNQPQHF,TGTGCCAGCAGTATCAGCGGGACTAGCAATCAGCCCCAGCATTTT
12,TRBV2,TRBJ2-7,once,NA,CASSAESYEQYF,TGTGCCAGCAGCGCAGAATCCTACGAGCAGTACTTC
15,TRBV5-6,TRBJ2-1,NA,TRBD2,CASRPPRGGRNEQFF,TGTGCCAGCAGACCCCCGCGGGGGGGCCGGAATGAGCAGTTCTTC
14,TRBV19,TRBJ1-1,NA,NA,CASSSYGGNTEAFF,TGTGCCAGTAGCTCATACGGCGGGAACACTGAAGCTTTCTTT
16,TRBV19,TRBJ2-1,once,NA,CASSIRKSRSYNEQFF,TGTGCCAGTAGTATCAGGAAGAGCCGCTCCTACAATGAGCAGTTCTTC
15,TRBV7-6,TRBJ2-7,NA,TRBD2,CASSRTSGGHYEQYF,TGTGCCAGCAGCCGTACTAGCGGGGGACACTACGAGCAGTACTTC
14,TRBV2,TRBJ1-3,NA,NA,CASSGQVSGNTIYF,TGTGCCAGCAGTGGACAGGTCTCTGGAAACACCATATATTTT
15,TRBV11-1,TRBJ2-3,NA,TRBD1,CASRRAGTVTDTQYF,TGTGCCAGCAGACGTGCCGGGACAGTCACAGATACGCAGTATTTT
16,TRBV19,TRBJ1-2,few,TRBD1,CASSPTRGRGDGGYTF,TGTGCCAGTAGTCCGACTAGGGGGCGCGGCGACGGCGGCTACACCTTC
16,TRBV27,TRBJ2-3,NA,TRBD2,CASSLSGVGLAYTQYF,TGTGCCAGCAGTTTATCGGGGGTGGGACTAGCGTATACGCAGTATTTT
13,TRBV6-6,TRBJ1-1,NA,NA,CASSLQGTTEAFF,TGTGCCAGCAGCCTTCAGGGGACCACTGAAGCTTTCTTT
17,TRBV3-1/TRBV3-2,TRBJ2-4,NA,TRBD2,CASSQGAGARGGNIQYF,TGTGCCAGCAGCCAAGGAGCGGGGGCCAGGGGCGGCAACATTCAGTACTTC
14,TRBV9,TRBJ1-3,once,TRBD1,CASSFRTGRDTIYF,TGTGCCAGCAGCTTTCGGACAGGGAGGGACACCATATATTTT
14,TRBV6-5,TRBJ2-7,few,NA,CASSRGVEGDEQYF,TGTGCCAGCAGCCGAGGGGTCGAGGGGGACGAGCAGTACTTC
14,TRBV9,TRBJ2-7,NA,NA,CASSGNPSSYEQYF,TGTGCCAGCAGCGGCAATCCGAGCTCCTACGAGCAGTACTTC
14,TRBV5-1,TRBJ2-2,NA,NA,CASSLGPNTGELFF,TGCGCCAGCAGCTTGGGGCCGAACACCGGGGAGCTGTTTTTT
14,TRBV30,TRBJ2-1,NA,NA,CAWSVGGPYNEQFF,TGTGCCTGGAGTGTCGGCGGTCCCTACAATGAGCAGTTCTTC
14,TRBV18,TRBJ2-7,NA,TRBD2,CASSPSGGGYEQYF,TGTGCCAGCTCACCAAGCGGGGGGGGGTACGAGCAGTACTTC
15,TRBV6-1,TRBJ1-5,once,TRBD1,CASSEGTGLDQPQHF,TGTGCCAGCAGTGAAGGGACAGGGCTCGATCAGCCCCAGCATTTT
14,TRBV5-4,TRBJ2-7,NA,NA,CASSLSGRSYEQYF,TGTGCCAGCAGCTTGTCCGGCAGGTCCTACGAGCAGTACTTC
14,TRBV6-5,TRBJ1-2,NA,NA,CASRGGGTNYGYTF,TGTGCCAGCAGGGGCGGAGGGACCAACTATGGCTACACCTTC
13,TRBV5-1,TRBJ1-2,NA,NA,CASSLEGVGGYTF,TGCGCCAGCAGCTTGGAGGGGGTGGGTGGCTACACCTTC
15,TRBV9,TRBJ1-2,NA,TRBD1,CASSFRTGEVYGYTF,TGTGCCAGCAGCTTTAGGACAGGGGAGGTCTATGGCTACACCTTC
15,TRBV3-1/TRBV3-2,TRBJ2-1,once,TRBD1,CASSQTGQGYNEQFF,TGTGCCAGCAGCCAGACGGGACAGGGTTACAATGAGCAGTTCTTC
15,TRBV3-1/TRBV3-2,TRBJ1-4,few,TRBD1,CASSQFGTAGEKLFF,TGTGCCAGCAGCCAATTTGGGACAGCGGGTGAAAAACTGTTTTTT
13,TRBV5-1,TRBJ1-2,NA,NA,CASSLATGYGYTF,TGCGCCAGCAGCTTGGCGACAGGATATGGCTACACCTTC
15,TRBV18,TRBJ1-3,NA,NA,CASSPPGLSGNTIYF,TGTGCCAGCTCACCCCCAGGCCTCTCTGGAAACACCATATATTTT
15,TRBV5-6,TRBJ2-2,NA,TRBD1,CASSLGTGGAGELFF,TGTGCCAGCTCTCTTGGGACAGGGGGCGCCGGGGAGCTGTTTTTT
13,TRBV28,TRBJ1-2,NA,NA,CASSPPGNYGYTF,TGTGCCAGCAGCCCCCCAGGGAACTATGGCTACACCTTC
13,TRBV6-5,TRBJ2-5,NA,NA,CASSQLAKETQYF,TGTGCCAGCAGTCAATTAGCGAAGGAGACCCAGTACTTC
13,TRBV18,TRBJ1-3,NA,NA,CASSLSSGNTIYF,TGTGCCAGCTCCCTATCTTCTGGAAACACCATATATTTT
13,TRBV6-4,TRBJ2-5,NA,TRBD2,CASSFTSGETQYF,TGTGCCAGCAGTTTTACTAGCGGGGAGACCCAGTACTTC
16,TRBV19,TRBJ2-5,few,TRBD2,CASSRMAGGPAETQYF,TGTGCCAGTAGTAGAATGGCGGGAGGGCCTGCAGAGACCCAGTACTTC
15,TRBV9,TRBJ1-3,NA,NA,CASSPRGGSGNTIYF,TGTGCCAGCAGCCCAAGAGGGGGCTCTGGAAACACCATATATTTT
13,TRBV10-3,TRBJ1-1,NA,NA,CAIKDQQHTEAFF,TGTGCCATCAAGGATCAACAGCACACTGAAGCTTTCTTT
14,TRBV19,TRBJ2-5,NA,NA,CASKESTGRETQYF,TGTGCCAGTAAGGAGTCCACAGGGCGGGAGACCCAGTACTTC
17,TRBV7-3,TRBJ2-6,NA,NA,CASSLVAESSGANVLTF,TGTGCCAGCAGCTTAGTGGCTGAAAGCTCTGGGGCCAACGTCCTGACTTTC
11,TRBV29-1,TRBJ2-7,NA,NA,CSVAILDEQYF,TGCAGCGTCGCCATTCTAGACGAGCAGTACTTC
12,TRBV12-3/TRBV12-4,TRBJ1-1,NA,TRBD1,CASSLRQGEAFF,TGTGCCAGCAGTCTTCGACAGGGTGAAGCTTTCTTT
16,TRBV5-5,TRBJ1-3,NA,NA,CASSSTMGGLGNTIYF,TGTGCCAGCAGCTCAACGATGGGGGGACTTGGAAACACCATATATTTT
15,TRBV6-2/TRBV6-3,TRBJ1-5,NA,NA,CASSNPGAQGQPQHF,TGTGCCAGCAGTAACCCTGGGGCCCAGGGTCAGCCCCAGCATTTT
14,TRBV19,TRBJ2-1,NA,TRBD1,CASNLGQGVNEQFF,TGTGCCAGTAATCTCGGACAGGGGGTCAATGAGCAGTTCTTC